The rows below give T cell receptor beta chains drawn from one sample of a study of read filtering for tumor transcriptome and immune sequencing. TCRdb re-called the reads through MiXCR, storing one row per CDR3 protein. The sample holds around 140,000 distinct CDR3 sequences; roughly 13% are singletons and the top ten take 7.5% to 9.5%. The sample taken for sequencing was a population of CD138-negative cells sorted from bone marrow. The receptors were gathered from a donor at least 40 years old with multiple myeloma. Each CDR3 is given with its conserved first and last residue. Only some rows state a clone size, as once, few, many or a class for expanded clones.

V	size	J	CDR3
TRBV27	-	TRBJ1-1	CASSTRDILGPSTEAFF
TRBV20-1	many	TRBJ2-7	CSAGTSMGEQYF
TRBV3-1	many	TRBJ2-5	CASSVGTSGSRETQYF
TRBV12-3/TRBV12-4	many	TRBJ1-1	CASSLAGGTEAFF
TRBV18	few	TRBJ2-5	CASSPLAGVGETQYF
TRBV5-1	many	TRBJ2-7	CASSSSGGRYEQYF
TRBV6-5	few	TRBJ2-7	CASSYSGLAGGPGYEQYF
TRBV7-9	-	TRBJ1-5	CASSPGDTSNQPQHF
TRBV4-1	-	TRBJ2-5	CASSQVGLAAETQYF
TRBV12-3/TRBV12-4	many	TRBJ1-2	CASSFGGVGYTF
TRBV20-1	many	TRBJ2-3	CSAREGFGFDTQYF
TRBV4-1	many	TRBJ1-2	CASSQDSAEPTTNYGYTF
TRBV5-1	many	TRBJ1-1	CASTDNLNTEAFF
TRBV4-1	many	TRBJ2-1	CASSQGDSHNEQFF
TRBV12-3/TRBV12-4	many	TRBJ2-6	CASGRPETGANVLTF
TRBV29-1	many	TRBJ2-7	CSLEGEGADEQYF
TRBV7-9	many	TRBJ2-1	CASSPRQYNEQFF
TRBV18	many	TRBJ1-5	CASSATGDQPQHF